This T cell receptor beta chain originates from a study of control samples from healthy donors and cancer patients. This CDR3 is 13 amino acids long. J was trimmed by 4 bases and V by 3 bases; bases with no gene match: 2. Germline values: CDR1 SGHVS, CDR2 FNYEAQ. Only in-frame clones appear in the TCRdb table, and some are missing; sequencing was by immunoSEQ multiplex PCR. The sample contains about 130,000 clones, roughly 90% of which appear only once. This receptor was obtained from a man aged 50 or older with head and neck cancer. V is TRBV7-6 and J is TRBJ2-5; 7 nucleotides line up with TRBD2. The specimen sequenced was PBMCs. The CDR3 region is CASSFSGLETQYF. As DNA, the CDR3 is TGTGCCAGCAGCTTTAGCGGGTTAGAGACCCAGTACTTC. The whole variable domain, filled in from reference TRBV7-6 and TRBJ2-5, reads GAGVSQSPRYKVTKRGQDVALRCDPISGHVSLYWYRQALGQGPEFLTYFNYEAQQDKSGLPNDRFSAERPEGSISTLTIQRTEQRDSAMYRCASSFSGLETQYFGPGTRLLVL.